The 28 T cell receptor beta chains listed next were all sequenced from one sample in a study of T cells in Graves' hyperthyroidism and ophthalmopathy. Amplification of TCR beta CDR3 regions was performed using RNA transcripts as template. TCR CDR3 underwent first-round RT-PCR with the HTBI primer set. TCRdb reprocessed the multiplex PCR reads via MiXCR and lists one record per CDR3 protein. The sample lists about 360,000 distinct CDR3 sequences; around 13% were seen once. Sequencing was done on a sample of blood. Every receptor here comes from a woman under 30 with Graves' hyperthyroidism.

The chain carries TRBV19 and TRBJ2-3; TRBD1 aligns across 9 bases. CDR1 is LNHDA and CDR2 is SQIVND in the germline V gene (reference sequence). V lost 1 base to trimming and J lost 4 bases; unmatched junction nucleotides: 9. This CDR3 is 17 amino acids long. The DNA of the CDR3 is TGTGCCAGTAGTATAGCCCTGACAGGGGGAATTTCAGATACGCAGTATTTT. Protein: CASSIALTGGISDTQYF.

This rearrangement joins TRBV5-4 to TRBJ1-2, with unresolved D. Germline CDR1 is SGHNT and CDR2 is YYREEE (reference sequence). This CDR3 contains 13 residues. The germline V and J ends were trimmed by 0 bases and 3 bases, with 6 bases remaining between them. CDR3 bases: TGTGCCAGCAGCTTGGTAGGACACTATGGCTACACCTTC. Residues: CASSLVGHYGYTF.

As to this clonotype: A much larger clone differs from this one at a single base, so this may be a read error. The chain is built from TRBV5-1 and TRBJ2-7, with 8 positions matching TRBD2. The CDR3 covers 15 residues. Germline assignment: CDR1 SGHRS and CDR2 YFSETQ. The CDR3 nucleotides are TGCGCCAACAGCTTATTGGGACTAGAAAACGGCGAGCAGTACTTC. Protein product: CANSLLGLENGEQYF.

This clonotype showed up many times. This chain links TRBV6-1 with TRBJ1-3, with TRBD1 as a possible D gene (6 bases). CDR3 size: 15 residues. CDR1 and CDR2 (germline): MNHNS, SASEGT. Trimming left V 1 base short and J 5 bases short, with 12 bases between. The CDR3 nucleotides are TGTGCCAGCAGTGAAGAGGCGCAGGGGAGAAACACCATATATTTT. It is translated as CASSEEAQGRNTIYF.

The sample holds many counts of this clonotype. The V and J genes are TRBV6-1 and TRBJ2-3; no definite D call. This CDR3 is 17 amino acids long. CDR1 is MNHNS and CDR2 is SASEGT in the germline V gene. Trimming removed 4 bases at V and 0 bases at J, with 17 bases between. The CDR3 protein is CASSAKKTTTSTDTQYF. CDR3 DNA: TGTGCCAGCAGTGCTAAGAAAACCACCACTAGCACAGATACGCAGTATTTT.

This clonotype was observed many times. The genes are TRBV7-9 and TRBJ1-1; D unresolved. The CDR3 is 12 amino acids. Germline values: CDR1 SEHNR, CDR2 FQNEAQ (reference sequence). Trimming pared 1 base from V and 5 bases from J, leaving 5 bases between. The CDR3 here is CASSLVYTEAFF. The CDR3 coding sequence is TGTGCCAGCAGCTTAGTATATACTGAAGCTTTCTTT.

This clonotype appeared many times. The chain's CDR3 is CASSSAGAENYGYTF. In DNA form, the CDR3 reads TGTGCCAGCAGCTCCGCAGGGGCGGAGAACTATGGCTACACCTTC. V usage is TRBV4-2 and J usage is TRBJ1-2; TRBD1 is a possible D gene (6 bases). CDR3 length equals 15 residues. Germline V gene sequence: CDR1 LGHNA, CDR2 YNFKEQ. V lost 5 bases and J 2 bases, leaving 15 bases between the germline ends.

This clonotype occurred many times. This chain connects TRBV30 to TRBJ1-2, with D unclear. The ends were cut back, 5 bases at V and 4 bases at J, with 14 bases in the middle. Germline V gene sequence: CDR1 GTSNPN, CDR2 SVGIG (reference sequence). The length of the CDR3 is 13 residues. CDR3 sequence: CAWRAQNLYGYTF. Here the CDR3 DNA reads TGTGCCTGGCGGGCCCAAAACCTCTATGGCTACACCTTC. Using reference TRBV30 and TRBJ1-2 for the parts outside the CDR3, the full variable domain is SQTIHQWPATLVQPVGSPLSLECTVEGTSNPNLYWYRQAAGRGLQLLFYSVGIGQISSEVPQNLSASRPQDRQFILSSKKLLLSDSGFYLCAWRAQNLYGYTFGSGTRLTVV.

The V call is TRBV2, the J call TRBJ1-4; 8 bases fit TRBD1. The ends lost 8 bases at V and 0 bases at J; junction bases unmatched: 11. The germline CDR1 and CDR2 sequences are SNHLY and FYNNEI. The CDR3 sequence is 17 residues long. The CDR3 coding sequence is TGTGCCAGCGCCGGGCAGGGGGCGCTTGCAACTAATGAAAAACTGTTTTTT. Its translation is CASAGQGALATNEKLFF.

The sample holds many counts of this clonotype. The V gene is TRBV28, the J gene TRBJ1-2; D is possibly TRBD1 (5 bases). The CDR3 totals 13 residues. Germline V gene data show CDR1 as MDHEN and CDR2 as SYDVKM. Trimming took off 5 bases at V and 4 bases at J, with 11 bases between the two ends. Here the CDR3 reads CASSATATYGYTF. The DNA for the CDR3 is TGTGCCAGCAGTGCGACAGCAACCTATGGCTACACCTTC.

This clonotype was detected a few times. The CDR3 loop reads CASSPIAAELFF. DNA of the CDR3: TGTGCCAGCTCACCGATAGCTGCGGAGCTGTTTTTT. J is TRBJ2-2 and V is TRBV18; D call uncertain. This CDR3 region has 12 residues. In germline, CDR1 is KGHSH, CDR2 LQKENI. The ends were cut back, 3 bases at V and 10 bases at J, with 9 bases in the middle.

This clonotype appeared many times. The chain has TRBV5-6 and TRBJ1-1, with D possibly being TRBD1 (5 bases). From germline, CDR1 is SGHDT and CDR2 YYEEEE. Deletions cut 5 bases from V and 5 bases from J, with 22 bases between. The CDR3 is made up of 16 amino acids. The CDR3 spells CASRPIIGGRGTEAFF. The CDR3 region has the DNA TGTGCCAGCAGACCAATCATTGGGGGTCGGGGGACTGAAGCTTTCTTT. The full variable domain, in which reference TRBV5-6 and TRBJ1-1 provide the parts outside the CDR3, is DAGVTQSPTHLIKTRGQQVTLRCSPKSGHDTVSWYQQALGQGPQFIFQYYEEEERQRGNFPDRFSGHQFPNYSSELNVNALLLGDSALYLCASRPIIGGRGTEAFFGQGTRLTVV.

This sequence joins TRBV20-1 and TRBJ2-5, with 11 bases lining up with TRBD2. The CDR3 is made up of 15 amino acids. V dropped 3 bases and J dropped 5; count of bases not matched to a gene: 8. Germline V gene lookup returns CDR1 DFQATT and CDR2 SNEGSKA (reference sequence). CDR3 sequence: CSARSTSGEMETQYF. CDR3 bases: TGCAGTGCTAGGTCGACTAGCGGGGAGATGGAGACCCAGTACTTC.

This clonotype was detected ten times or more. The chain couples TRBV28 to TRBJ1-4, with TRBD1 identical over 7 bases. J was trimmed by 5 bases and V by 5 bases; bases with no gene match: 11. The length of the CDR3 is 16 residues. Looked up from germline, CDR1 is MDHEN and CDR2 is SYDVKM. Here the CDR3 DNA reads TGTGCCAGCAGTACATTCTACAGGGGACCGAATGAAAAACTGTTTTTT. Amino acid sequence: CASSTFYRGPNEKLFF.

This clonotype was counted many times. The chain uses TRBV5-1 and TRBJ2-7; 10 bases map to TRBD2. CDR1 SGHRS and CDR2 YFSETQ come from the germline V gene. The CDR3 is made up of 16 amino acids. The V segment lost 5 bases and the J segment 2 bases; nucleotides outside the gene matches: 10. The CDR3 is CASSRASGSAAYEQYF. The CDR3 nucleotides read TGCGCCAGCAGTAGGGCTAGCGGGAGTGCGGCCTACGAGCAGTACTTC.

The V gene is TRBV7-2, the J gene TRBJ1-4; 7 bases match TRBD1. Trimming took 5 bases from V and 7 from J; bases not matched to a gene: 10. Per the germline V gene, CDR1 is SGHTA and CDR2 is FQGNSA. This CDR3 spans 15 amino acids. CDR3 protein: CASSRFRDRGEKLFF. The CDR3 region has the DNA TGTGCCAGCAGCCGTTTCCGGGACAGAGGTGAAAAACTGTTTTTT. The complete variable domain, with remaining parts taken from reference TRBV7-2 and TRBJ1-4, reads GAGVSQSPSNKVTEKGKDVELRCDPISGHTALYWYRQSLGQGLEFLIYFQGNSAPDKSGLPSDRFSAERTGGSVSTLTIQRTQQEDSAVYLCASSRFRDRGEKLFFGSGTQLSVL.

This clonotype was found many times. The chain is built from TRBV11-2 and TRBJ1-2, with no clear D. The germline V gene encodes CDR1 SGHAT and CDR2 FQNNGV. Trimming stripped 1 base from V and 2 bases from J, with 8 bases between. CDR3 length: 14 amino acids. The CDR3 protein is CASSLAGLNYGYTF. The DNA of the CDR3 is TGTGCCAGCAGCTTAGCCGGACTCAACTATGGCTACACCTTC. Based on the CDR3 plus reference TRBV11-2 and TRBJ1-2, the full variable domain is EAGVAQSPRYKIIEKRQSVAFWCNPISGHATLYWYQQILGQGPKLLIQFQNNGVVDDSQLPKDRFSAERLKGVDSTLKIQPAKLEDSAVYLCASSLAGLNYGYTFGSGTRLTVV.

This clonotype was recorded many times. This sequence is one base from a far larger clone and is likely a read error. The J gene is TRBJ2-1, the V gene TRBV30; D ambiguous. Looked up from germline, CDR1 is GTSNPN and CDR2 is SVGIG (reference sequence). The CDR3 consists of 11 residues. Between the trimmed V and J ends, which lost 1 base and 4 bases, there was a span of 2 bases. The CDR3 DNA reads TGTGCCTGGAGTGCGTACAATGAGCAGTTCTTC. This encodes CAWSAYNEQFF. Full variable domain (outside the CDR3, taken from reference TRBV30 and TRBJ2-1): SQTIHQWPATLVQPVGSPLSLECTVEGTSNPNLYWYRQAAGRGLQLLFYSVGIGQISSEVPQNLSASRPQDRQFILSSKKLLLSDSGFYLCAWSAYNEQFFGPGTRLTVL.

In its sample, this clonotype was seen many times. The chain employs TRBV10-2 and TRBJ1-1, with D possibly TRBD1 on 6 matching bases. V gave up 3 bases and J gave up 2 bases, with 10 bases separating them. From germline, CDR1 is WSHSY and CDR2 SAAADI. The CDR3 extends over 14 amino acids. CDR3 sequence: CASSEWTDNTEAFF. CDR3 DNA: TGCGCCAGCAGTGAATGGACAGACAACACTGAAGCTTTCTTT.

Details on this clonotype: A single base separates this from a much larger clone, so it may be a read error. The chain combines TRBV29-1 with TRBJ2-7; the D is unclear. V lost 6 bases to trimming and J lost 1 base, with 13 bases between them. The CDR3 is made up of 13 amino acids. CDR1 is SQVTM and CDR2 is ANQGSEA in the germline V gene. CDR3 DNA: TGCAGCGTCCGCAAGGGAACGTCCTACGAGCAGTACTTC. Protein sequence: CSVRKGTSYEQYF.

This clonotype was picked up many times. The chain has TRBV18 and TRBJ1-1; no firm D call. Per the germline V gene, CDR1 is KGHSH and CDR2 is LQKENI. V was trimmed by 3 bases and J by 5 bases, leaving 13 bases between them. The CDR3 totals 14 residues. Here the CDR3 DNA reads TGTGCCAGCTCACCCGCCCCCGACATGACTGAAGCTTTCTTT. Translating gives CASSPAPDMTEAFF.

This clonotype has at least ten counts. This sequence joins TRBV11-2 and TRBJ2-5, with D perhaps TRBD1 or TRBD2 (5 bases each). The CDR3 loop spans 13 amino acids. Germline values: CDR1 SGHAT, CDR2 FQNNGV. Trimming removed 5 bases at V and 7 bases at J, with 14 bases between. In DNA form, the CDR3 reads TGTGCCAGCAGCCCAGAGGGGTACGGGACCCAGTACTTC. Its translation: CASSPEGYGTQYF.

This clonotype was detected many times. J is TRBJ2-1 and V is TRBV20-1; D gene uncertain. CDR1 DFQATT and CDR2 SNEGSKA come from the germline V gene (reference sequence). The CDR3 sequence is 15 residues long. V lost 3 bases, J lost 9 bases, and 21 bases lay in between. CDR3: CSASEATNLLPEQFF. The CDR3 bases are TGCAGTGCTAGCGAAGCGACAAACTTATTACCTGAGCAGTTCTTC.

This clonotype was recorded a few times. The chain combines TRBV5-6 with TRBJ2-7; 7 bases agree with TRBD1. The germline V gene has CDR1 SGHDT and CDR2 YYEEEE. This CDR3 comprises 13 residues. The J segment lost 7 bases and the V segment lost 8 bases, leaving 12 bases of the junction unmatched. The DNA for the CDR3 is TGTGCCAGTTGTACTACGGGCAGGGGGGAGCAGTACTTC. Its protein is CASCTTGRGEQYF.

This clonotype was found a few times. This chain links TRBV29-1 with TRBJ2-1; D is possibly TRBD2 (5 bases). CDR3 size: 14 residues. V was cut by 6 bases and J by 4 bases, with 16 bases left in between. Germline V lookup: CDR1 SQVTM, CDR2 ANQGSEA. CDR3 in DNA: TGCAGCGTCACCATATCGGAGGCTTACAATGAGCAGTTCTTC. Its protein is CSVTISEAYNEQFF.

The chain uses TRBV16 and TRBJ1-2, with D hard to call. Trimming shortened V by 3 bases and J by 8 bases, and 16 bases separated the two germline ends. The germline gives CDR1 KGHSY, CDR2 FQNENV. The CDR3 is 14 residues long. CDR3 nucleotides: TGTGCCAGCAGCCACCAGGTCCCAACGAGGGGCTACACCTTC. This codes for CASSHQVPTRGYTF. The full variable domain, with the rest looked up from reference TRBV16 and TRBJ1-2, is GEEVAQTPKHLVRGEGQKAKLYCAPIKGHSYVFWYQQVLKNEFKFLISFQNENVFDETGMPKERFSAKCLPNSPCSLEIQATKLEDSAVYFCASSHQVPTRGYTFGSGTRLTVV.

This clonotype occurred many times. CDR3 sequence reads: CASSYGRADQETQYF. Written as DNA, the CDR3 is TGTGCCAGCAGTTACGGAAGAGCGGATCAAGAGACCCAGTACTTC. The rearrangement uses TRBV6-2 or TRBV6-3 and TRBJ2-5, with D possibly being TRBD2 (5 bases). V was shortened by 2 bases and J by 2 bases, with 12 bases between the two germline ends. Germline CDR1 is MNHEY and CDR2 is SVGEGT. This CDR3 region has 15 residues.

The sample holds a few counts of this clonotype. The chain recombines TRBV6-1 with TRBJ1-1, with TRBD1 identical over 9 bases. CDR1 is MNHNS and CDR2 is SASEGT in the germline V gene. This CDR3 contains 13 residues. V trimming: 4 bases; J trimming: 10 bases; junction bases outside the gene matches: 7. Here the CDR3 DNA reads TGTGCCAGCAGTGTACAGGGGGCTAGGGGAGCTTTCTTT. Residues: CASSVQGARGAFF.